This entry describes one TCR beta chain. This clonotype has ten or more counts. Its cognate antigen has yet to be identified. Base-call qualities are not available, and no considerably larger clone is one nucleotide away. CDR1 and CDR2, per the germline V gene, are KGHSH and LQKENI. The CDR3 has 15 amino acids, counting the end cysteine and phenylalanine. Only the CDR3 DNA stays, 45 bases, in frame from base 1. V and J lose 0 bases and 2 bases, and a span of 11 bases separates them. Hyperthyroidism was defined as stable when no progression to ophthalmopathy occurred within 18 months of follow-up. Hyperthyroidism patients were newly diagnosed, with disease duration under 2 months, and aged 18 to 65 years. Patients with other autoimmune diseases, uncontrolled infections, pregnancy or lactation were excluded from the study. Clinical symptoms, serum thyroxine, TRAb, thyroid ultrasound and orbital computed tomography were used for diagnosis. Ficoll-Paque density gradient centrifugation was used to isolate PBMCs from 10 ml of fresh peripheral blood. Total RNA was extracted using Trizol reagent, and RNA quality was checked on an Agilent 2100 Bioanalyzer.

For repertoire sequencing, TCR beta CDR3 regions were amplified from RNA transcripts. A first-round RT-PCR used HTBI primers with the Qiagen OneStep RT-PCR kit, followed by a second-round multiplex PCR, size selection and purification. Libraries were sequenced paired-end with 100 bp reads on an Illumina HiSeq2000. In the original analysis: SOAPnuke was used to process the reads, throwing out any read that had adapters, had uncalled bases, had a mean Phred below 15, or lacked an exact constant-primer or identifier match. COPE v1.2.5 was used to merge the high-quality paired reads. Each unique nucleotide sequence was defined as a clonotype, and clonotypes were aligned to IMGT TRB V, D and J references with MiTCR v1.1. The analysis was limited to V-J combinations with a frequency above 0.0001, which together covered 99% to 99.2% of the repertoires. For each V-J combination, a TCR clonal expansion and chaos score was defined as the ratio of F50 clonal expansion to chaos observed in the TCRdist matrix. Welch's t-statistics and random forest were used to narrow the features down to about twelve V-J combinations, which were then fed into a naive Bayes classifier. Thyroid-blood repertoire similarity was quantified with the Morisita-Horn index. TCRdb reran the public reads through fastp at Q25 and MiXCR, keeping productive beta chains. CDR3 protein sequences are deduplicated, and each keeps its most common genes and DNA. The V and J calls come from TCRdb's annotation, not from the publication. Across this sample there are just over 600,000 distinct CDR3 sequences, with 22% seen only once. The ten largest account for around 6.9% of the sample.

The data derive from a study of Graves' ophthalmopathy and Graves' hyperthyroidism (dated by TCRdb to the late 2010s). Background for the entire study: Peripheral blood samples were taken at the time of initial diagnosis, before any treatment was given. The independent validation cohort included 18 hyperthyroidism patients plus 17 patients who later progressed from hyperthyroidism to ophthalmopathy. T-cell repertoires of thyroid tissue and blood were compared in more than five hyperthyroidism patients. A discovery set of 90 to 100 patients (roughly 41 ophthalmopathy, 55 to 65 stable hyperthyroidism) was enrolled to explore V-J signatures distinguishing ophthalmopathy from hyperthyroidism. In total, 135 blood samples were TCR-sequenced: around 42 ophthalmopathy, roughly 80 hyperthyroidism and some 17 hyperthyroidism-to-ophthalmopathy patients. The 75 to 100 discovery patients were randomly split 7:3 into training and test sets. The study used signatures of the TCR beta repertoire to tell Graves' ophthalmopathy apart from Graves' hyperthyroidism and to predict which patients would progress to ophthalmopathy. Following sampling, methimazole starting at 30 mg daily was administered to hyperthyroidism patients, and high-dose intravenous methylprednisolone was administered to ophthalmopathy patients.

What the authors observed across the whole study: Sample size was not predetermined statistically, and investigators were not blinded to group allocation. Most expanded thyroid clonotypes with a frequency above 0.001 also appeared in blood, which suggests that blood repertoires may reflect the immune response in the thyroid. In cross-validation, the 13-signature model distinguished ophthalmopathy from stable hyperthyroidism with around 86% sensitivity and over 81% specificity, while in the test set the corresponding values were about 80% and 75%. In validation, the model predicted ophthalmopathy progression with 55% to 71% sensitivity and 72.22% specificity; some 13 predicted patients were CT-confirmed with GO in a median of about 6.2 months.

This TCR was sampled from a woman under 30 with stable Graves' hyperthyroidism. Some clones in this sample may be carry-over from other donors' samples. Donor details come from another sample of the same person, matched by shared clones. Sample: peripheral blood. This chain is built from TRBV18 and TRBJ2-7; the best D guess is TRBD2, with 6 bases matching. The CDR3 here reads CASSPPAGRTYEQYF. The bases read TGTGCCAGCTCACCACCGGCGGGACGGACCTACGAGCAGTACTTC. With all but the CDR3 taken from the reference TRBV18 and TRBJ2-7 genes, the full variable domain is: NAGVMQNPRHLVRRRGQEARLRCSPMKGHSHVYWYRQLPEEGLKFMVYLQKENIIDESGMPKERFSAEFPKEGPSILRIQQVVRGDSAAYFCASSPPAGRTYEQYFGPGTRLTVT.